These T cell receptor beta chains were read from a single sample in a study of T cells in Graves' hyperthyroidism and ophthalmopathy. TCRdb reprocessed the multiplex PCR reads via MiXCR and lists one record per CDR3 protein. The top ten hold 35% to 50% of the sample, which has about 380,000 distinct CDR3 sequences, around 18% seen once. Sequencing was performed on blood. The receptors stem from a man between 18 and 29 years old with Graves' ophthalmopathy. Both conserved end residues are part of each CDR3. A D gene is named only where the DNA matches it firmly. Rows give clone size only sometimes, using once, few, many, or a class for an expanded clone.

TRBJ1-5 | TRBV7-3 | TRBD1 | - | TGTGCCAGCAGCTTAACAGGGGGCCTCAATCAGCCCCAGCATTTT | CASSLTGGLNQPQHF
TRBJ1-2 | TRBV4-1 | - | few | TGCGCCAGCAGCCAAGACCAGGGGATGGATGGCTACACCTTC | CASSQDQGMDGYTF
TRBJ2-2 | TRBV3-1 | - | - | TGTGCCAGCAGCCAAGATTCTCTATTGGGGGGTAGCGCCGGGGAGCTGTTTTTT | CASSQDSLLGGSAGELFF
TRBJ2-1 | TRBV7-9 | - | many | TGTGCCAGCAGCTGGGAGATCTCCTACAATGAGCAGTTCTTC | CASSWEISYNEQFF
TRBJ2-7 | TRBV19 | TRBD1 | - | TGTGCCAGTAGTTTGAGACAGGGTGACGAGCAGTACTTC | CASSLRQGDEQYF
TRBJ1-2 | TRBV20-1 | TRBD1 | many | TGCAGTGCACCGGGACAGGGAGACTATGGCTACACCTTC | CSAPGQGDYGYTF
TRBJ1-5 | TRBV10-3 | TRBD1 | - | TGTGCCATCAGTGATCAGGGGGGAGATCAGCCCCAGCATTTT | CAISDQGGDQPQHF
TRBJ1-5 | TRBV20-1 | - | many | TGCAGTGCTATGAACAGCGATCAGCCCCAGCATTTT | CSAMNSDQPQHF
TRBJ2-1 | TRBV4-1 | - | - | TGCGCCAGCAGCCACCACAGGAAGGAACAGTTCTTC | CASSHHRKEQFF
TRBJ1-2 | TRBV6-1 | - | many | TGTGCCAGCAGTCCCCCAGGGCGGCAGGGAATTGCTAACTATGGCTACACCTTC | CASSPPGRQGIANYGYTF
TRBJ2-7 | TRBV12-3/TRBV12-4 | TRBD2 | many | TGTGCCAGCAGTTTAGGCGGGGGGAACTCCTACGAGCAGTACTTC | CASSLGGGNSYEQYF
TRBJ2-3 | TRBV3-1 | TRBD2 | many | TGTGCCAGCAGCCAAGAGCCAGCGGGGAGAGGGACAGATACGCAGTATTTT | CASSQEPAGRGTDTQYF
TRBJ2-7 | TRBV12-3/TRBV12-4 | - | few | TGTGCCAGCAGTGTTGACAGTTCCCTCTACGAGCAGTACTTC | CASSVDSSLYEQYF
TRBJ2-1 | TRBV7-9 | - | many | TGTGCCAGCAGCTATCAGGGCAATGAGCAGTTCTTC | CASSYQGNEQFF
TRBJ2-5 | TRBV6-1 | - | many | TGTGCCAGCAGAGCCCTCGGTCAGGCCGAGACCCAGTACTTC | CASRALGQAETQYF
TRBJ2-5 | TRBV11-1 | - | many | TGTGCCAGCAGCCGTAGAGAGACCCAGTACTTC | CASSRRETQYF
TRBJ2-3 | TRBV2 | - | few | TGTGCCAGCCGCTGGGGCCGCCAGGATACGCAGTATTTT | CASRWGRQDTQYF
TRBJ2-3 | TRBV10-3 | - | many | TGTGCCATCAGTGACCCGGGGCGGTCATCTGATACGCAGTATTTT | CAISDPGRSSDTQYF
TRBJ1-1 | TRBV7-2 | - | - | TGTGCCAGCAGCCTCGTAGGGGGAGCTAACACTGAAGCTTTCTTT | CASSLVGGANTEAFF
TRBJ1-2 | TRBV6-5 | - | few | TGTGCCAGCAGTTCCTCAGGGGTCATCTATGGCTACACCTTC | CASSSSGVIYGYTF
TRBJ2-5 | TRBV29-1 | - | many | TGCAGCGTTGATCGCGGCGGGGGCGGGGAGACCCAGTACTTC | CSVDRGGGGETQYF
TRBJ2-7 | TRBV12-3/TRBV12-4 | - | few | TGTGCCAGCAGCCCTGAGGGGTATTCCTACGAGCAGTACTTC | CASSPEGYSYEQYF
TRBJ1-1 | TRBV5-1 | TRBD1 | many | TGCGCCAGCAGCTTGGGAGGGACAGGGAACACTGAAGCTTTCTTT | CASSLGGTGNTEAFF
TRBJ2-1 | TRBV7-8 | TRBD2 | many | TGTGCCAGCAGCTCGCTGACTAGCGGGGGGGTCGATGAGCAGTTCTTC | CASSSLTSGGVDEQFF
TRBJ1-6 | TRBV6-5 | TRBD1 | - | TGTGTCAGCAGTTACGCCAGGGGGCAATCACCCCTCCACTTT | CVSSYARGQSPLHF
TRBJ2-7 | TRBV5-6 | - | - | TGTGCCAGCAGCTCCACCGCCTACGAGCAGTGCTTC | CASSSTAYEQCF
TRBJ2-3 | TRBV5-1 | TRBD2 | - | TGCGCCAGCAGCTATGGTCCCACTAGCGGGGGTACAGATACGCAGTATTTT | CASSYGPTSGGTDTQYF
TRBJ2-5 | TRBV12-3/TRBV12-4 | TRBD2 | many | TGTGCCAGCAACCCTAGCGGGGCGACCCAGTACTTC | CASNPSGATQYF
TRBJ2-7 | TRBV13 | - | many | TGTGCCAGCAGCTTAGGTTCACTCCGCTACGAGCAGTACTTC | CASSLGSLRYEQYF
TRBJ2-3 | TRBV13 | - | many | TGTGCCAGCAGCTTAGCTTTCCCGGGCGCGGGGTCCCGGCCAGATACGCAGTATTTT | CASSLAFPGAGSRPDTQYF
TRBJ1-5 | TRBV12-3/TRBV12-4 | - | few | TGTGCCAGCAGTTTATCAAGGTTGGGTCCCCAGCATTTT | CASSLSRLGPQHF
TRBJ1-2 | TRBV3-1 | - | many | TGTGCCAGCAGCCAAGGTTCCGGGACGGCTGGCTACACCTTC | CASSQGSGTAGYTF
TRBJ2-7 | TRBV20-1 | - | many | TGCAGTGCTAGCGGGGACTCCTACGAGCAGTACTTC | CSASGDSYEQYF
TRBJ2-7 | TRBV3-1 | TRBD2 | many | TGTGCCAGCAGTCGAGTTAGCGGGGGCCACCCCTACGAGCAGTACTTC | CASSRVSGGHPYEQYF
TRBJ2-7 | TRBV11-2 | TRBD1 | many | TGTGCCAGCAGCTTAGTGCCCTCACAGGGGTACTACGAGCAGTACTTC | CASSLVPSQGYYEQYF
TRBJ2-1 | TRBV19 | TRBD2 | many | TGTGCCAGCGCCCTGACTAGCGGGGGTTACAATGAGCAGTTCTTC | CASALTSGGYNEQFF
TRBJ1-1 | TRBV4-1 | - | - | TGCGCCAGCAGCCAAGTGTCTGGGGGGAACACTGAAGCTTTCTTT | CASSQVSGGNTEAFF
TRBJ1-2 | TRBV11-2 | - | many | TGTGCCAGCAGAACTTCGACCTATGGCTACACCTTC | CASRTSTYGYTF
TRBJ1-5 | TRBV2 | - | many | TGTGCCAGCAGTGATCAGGGTCAGCCCCAGCATTTT | CASSDQGQPQHF
TRBJ2-5 | TRBV29-1 | TRBD2 | many | TGCAGCGTAACTAGCGGGGAGGGGACCCAGTACTTC | CSVTSGEGTQYF
TRBJ2-1 | TRBV24-1 | TRBD2 | - | TGTGCCACCAGTGAGCCTAGCGGGGGGCTATACAATGAGCAGTTCTTC | CATSEPSGGLYNEQFF
TRBJ1-6 | TRBV2 | - | many | TGTGCCAGCAGCGCGGATTATAATTCACCCCTCCACTTT | CASSADYNSPLHF
TRBJ1-2 | TRBV7-8 | - | few | TGTGCCAGCAGCCCGACAAGAGGGGACAACTATGGCTACACCTTC | CASSPTRGDNYGYTF
TRBJ1-2 | TRBV4-2 | TRBD1 | few | TGTGCCAGCAGTCCTCTGGACAGGGACGACTATGGCTACACCTTC | CASSPLDRDDYGYTF
TRBJ2-3 | TRBV28 | - | few | TGTGCCAGCCTTTCCGGGACAGATACGCAGTATTTT | CASLSGTDTQYF
TRBJ2-1 | TRBV11-3 | - | - | TGTGCCAGCAGCAAAGCGGGTATTAACTCCTACAATGAGCAGTTCTTC | CASSKAGINSYNEQFF
TRBJ1-3 | TRBV3-1 | TRBD1 | - | TGTGCCAGCAGCCTTAGGACAGGGGCTGGAAACACCATATATTTT | CASSLRTGAGNTIYF
TRBJ1-1 | TRBV7-9 | - | many | TGTGCCAGCAGCTTACAGGCTGAAGCTTTCTTT | CASSLQAEAFF
TRBJ2-1 | TRBV12-3/TRBV12-4 | - | - | TGTGCCAGCAGTCCGGAGGCCTCGAGGGTTACGAATGAGCAGTTCTTC | CASSPEASRVTNEQFF
TRBJ1-2 | TRBV4-1 | - | - | TGCGCCAGCAGCCAAAACAGCTATGGCTACACCTTC | CASSQNSYGYTF
TRBJ2-1 | TRBV5-1 | - | many | TGCGCCAGCAGCTTGAATTCCCCGTACAATGAGCAGTTCTTC | CASSLNSPYNEQFF
TRBJ1-4 | TRBV20-1 | TRBD1 | - | TGCAGTGCTTGCCCGACAGGGGGTGGCGAAAAACTGTTTTTT | CSACPTGGGEKLFF
TRBJ2-5 | TRBV5-5 | - | many | TGTGCCAGCAGCGAAACCGCTTGGCAAGAGACCCAGTACTTC | CASSETAWQETQYF
TRBJ2-2 | TRBV2 | - | many | TGTGCCAGCAGTGTCATAGTAACGAACACCGGGGAGCTGTTTTTT | CASSVIVTNTGELFF
TRBJ1-1 | TRBV12-3/TRBV12-4 | TRBD1 | many | TGTGCCAGCAGTGAGGTGACAGGGGCGAACACTGAAGCTTTCTTT | CASSEVTGANTEAFF